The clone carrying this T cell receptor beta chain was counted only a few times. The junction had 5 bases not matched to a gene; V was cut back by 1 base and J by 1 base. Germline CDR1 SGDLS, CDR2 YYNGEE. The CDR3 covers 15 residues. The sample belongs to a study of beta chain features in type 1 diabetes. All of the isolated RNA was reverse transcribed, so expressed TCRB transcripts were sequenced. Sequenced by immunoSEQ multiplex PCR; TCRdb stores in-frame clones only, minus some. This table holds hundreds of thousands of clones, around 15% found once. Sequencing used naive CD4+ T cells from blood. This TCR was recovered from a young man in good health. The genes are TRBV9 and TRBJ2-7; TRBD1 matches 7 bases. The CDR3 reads CASSVTGQASYEQYF. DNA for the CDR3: TGTGCCAGCAGCGTAACTGGACAGGCATCCTACGAGCAGTACTTC.